This T cell receptor (beta chain) was captured in a study of blood T cell repertoires in COVID-19. Only in-frame clones appear in the TCRdb table, and some are missing; sequencing was by immunoSEQ multiplex PCR. Here the sample spans approximately 210,000 clones, around four fifths being singletons. The TCR was taken from a woman in her thirties or forties with active or convalescent COVID-19. The specimen sequenced was peripheral blood.

The chain's CDR3 is CASEQGIGTEAFF. For the CDR3, the DNA is TGTGCCAGTGAACAGGGAATCGGCACTGAAGCTTTCTTT. This chain joins TRBV9 and TRBJ1-1; TRBD1 might be the D (6 bases). Germline assignment: CDR1 SGDLS and CDR2 YYNGEE. The CDR3 extends over 13 amino acids. V dropped 8 bases and J dropped 4 bases, with 15 bases sitting between them.